Following are 17 T cell receptor beta chains from one sample sequenced in a study of blood T cell repertoires in COVID-19 (dated by TCRdb to the early 2020s). Libraries were prepared through the immunoSEQ multiplex PCR assay. What TCRdb holds here is the immuneACCESS table cut down to in-frame rearrangements. Part of the clones is not present; checked against another copy, under half of the missing clones reflect an unresolved V gene, and the others are unexplained. Counted in this sample were roughly 250,000 clones; 65% to 90% of them appeared once. 4.7% of the sample is taken by the ten largest. Material: peripheral blood. The receptors were sampled from a woman aged 70-85 years with acute or convalescent COVID-19.

The chain uses TRBV10-1 and TRBJ2-1; perhaps TRBD2 as D (5 bases). Trimming shortened V by 0 bases and J by 7 bases, and 10 bases separated the two germline ends. Looked up from germline, CDR1 is WNHNN and CDR2 is SYGVQD (reference sequence). The length of the CDR3 is 14 residues. CDR3 sequence (DNA): TGCGCCAGCAGTGAGTCGAGGGCGCGAAATGAGCAGTTCTTC. Amino acids: CASSESRARNEQFF.

This clone was counted a few times. The gene calls are TRBV11-2 and TRBJ1-2; possibly TRBD1 for D (5 bases). The germline V gene encodes CDR1 SGHAT and CDR2 FQNNGV. V lost 5 bases, J lost 4 bases, and 14 bases lay in between. This CDR3 has 14 amino acids. This chain's CDR3 is CASSPAGRLYGYTF. CDR3 nucleotide sequence: TGTGCCAGCAGCCCCGCGGGACGGCTCTATGGCTACACCTTC.

The chain combines TRBV5-4 with TRBJ1-1; possibly TRBD1 for D (6 bases). V shed 4 bases and J shed 1 base, with 14 bases lying between them. The CDR3 has 15 residues. From germline, CDR1 is SGHNT and CDR2 YYREEE (reference sequence). The CDR3 coding sequence is TGTGCCAGCAGCCCGGGGGGCGGTAAGAACACTGAAGCTTTCTTT. Residues: CASSPGGGKNTEAFF.

This rearrangement joins TRBV19 to TRBJ1-1, with 10 bases fitting TRBD1. The CDR3 has 12 amino acids. J lost 11 bases, V lost 9 bases, and 9 bases had no gene match. Germline values: CDR1 LNHDA, CDR2 SQIVND (reference sequence). The CDR3, as DNA: TGTGCCAGCTCCCGGGACAGGGGACGCGCTTTCTTT. It encodes CASSRDRGRAFF.

The table lists this clone with a count of one. The gene calls are TRBV30 and TRBJ1-1, with TRBD1 matching over 10 bases. The germline V gene has CDR1 GTSNPN and CDR2 SVGIG (reference sequence). The CDR3 extends over 12 amino acids. V shed 7 bases, J shed 5 bases, and the junction held 4 bases outside the gene matches. CDR3 sequence (DNA): TGTGCCTTGGACAGGGGGATAACTGAAGCTTTCTTT. It is translated as CALDRGITEAFF.

J is TRBJ2-6 and V is TRBV29-1, with TRBD1 identical over 8 bases. From germline, CDR1 is SQVTM and CDR2 ANQGSEA. This CDR3 has 15 amino acids. Trimming at V came to 6 bases and at J to 0 bases, leaving 4 bases not matched to a gene. The CDR3 sequence is CSVNTGGSGANVLTF. The CDR3 nucleotides read TGCAGCGTGAACACAGGGGGCTCTGGGGCCAACGTCCTGACTTTC.

The genes are TRBV6-1 and TRBJ2-1, with D possibly TRBD2 on 6 matching bases. Trimming removed 1 base from V and 5 bases from J, with 9 bases in between. This CDR3 comprises 14 residues. From germline, CDR1 is MNHNS and CDR2 SASEGT. CDR3 protein: CASSEGGVHNEQFF. The CDR3, as DNA: TGTGCCAGCAGTGAAGGCGGGGTCCACAATGAGCAGTTCTTC.

As to this clone: Other DNA sequences in this sample translate to the same CDR3. This chain joins TRBV18 and TRBJ1-1; D gene uncertain. With 5 bases removed from V and 2 bases from J, the gap between germline ends came to 9 bases. This CDR3 spans 13 amino acids. The germline CDR1 and CDR2 sequences are KGHSH and LQKENI. DNA for the CDR3: TGTGCCAGCTCAGGGCAGGAAAACACTGAAGCTTTCTTT. Protein: CASSGQENTEAFF.

The CDR3 protein is CASSVAPGRNQPQHF. DNA of the CDR3: TGTGCCAGCAGCGTAGCCCCAGGGAGGAATCAGCCCCAGCATTTT. This chain joins TRBV9 and TRBJ1-5; the D gene is possibly TRBD1 (5 bases). The V gene's germline CDR1 is SGDLS and CDR2 YYNGEE. The V end was cut by 0 bases, the J end by 4 bases, with 11 bases between. The CDR3 runs 15 residues.

The sample holds one count of this clone. The V call is TRBV5-4, the J call TRBJ2-3; TRBD2 aligns across 11 bases. CDR1 is SGHNT and CDR2 is YYREEE in the germline V gene (reference sequence). The CDR3 length is 14 residues. After removal of 2 bases from V and 5 bases from J, the junction contained 1 base not matched to a gene. CDR3: CASSLLAGVDTQYF. The CDR3 bases are TGTGCCAGCAGCTTACTAGCGGGGGTAGATACGCAGTATTTT.

The chain recombines TRBV6-1 with TRBJ2-2; a weak D match, TRBD1 (6 bases). Germline assignment: CDR1 MNHNS and CDR2 SASEGT. This CDR3 comprises 14 residues. Trimming pared 8 bases from V and 2 bases from J, leaving 12 bases between. The CDR3 reads CASAGTPNTGELFF. The CDR3 region has the DNA TGTGCCAGCGCCGGGACACCTAACACCGGGGAGCTGTTTTTT.

The genes are TRBV18 and TRBJ1-4; no clear D gene. V gave up 3 bases and J gave up 6 bases, with 8 bases separating them. Looked up from germline, CDR1 is KGHSH and CDR2 is LQKENI. The CDR3 totals 13 residues. DNA of the CDR3: TGTGCCAGCTCACCGGTCGGAGATGAAAAACTGTTTTTT. This sequence encodes CASSPVGDEKLFF.

The count of this clone is one. The chain has TRBV20-1 and TRBJ1-2; tentative D call: TRBD1 (6 bases). There are 11 residues in the CDR3. CDR1 DFQATT and CDR2 SNEGSKA come from the germline V gene (reference sequence). With 6 bases removed from V and 5 bases from J, the gap between germline ends came to 10 bases. The CDR3 region is CSARGPYGYTF. DNA of the CDR3: TGCAGTGCCAGGGGTCCATATGGCTACACCTTC.

The gene calls are TRBV4-1 and TRBJ1-5; 8 bases agree with TRBD1. V was pared by 3 bases and J by 1 base, with 5 bases of the junction left unmatched. This CDR3 is built from 16 residues. Germline lookup yields CDR1 MGHRA and CDR2 YSYEKL. The CDR3 coding sequence is TGCGCCAGCAGCCACCGGACAGGGCGCAGCAATCAGCCCCAGCATTTT. Residues: CASSHRTGRSNQPQHF.

Here the CDR3 reads CASSYQLASPNYEQYF. CDR3 DNA: TGTGCCAGCAGTTACCAACTAGCGTCGCCAAACTACGAGCAGTACTTC. The genes are TRBV6-2 or TRBV6-3 and TRBJ2-7; 7 nucleotides line up with TRBD2. From germline, CDR1 is MNHEY and CDR2 SVGEGT. With V trimmed by 2 bases and J by 3 bases, 10 bases remained unmatched. The length of the CDR3 is 16 residues.

This rearrangement joins TRBV5-1 to TRBJ1-2; D is possibly TRBD1 (6 bases). CDR1 and CDR2 (germline): SGHRS, YFSETQ. V shed 0 bases and J shed 7 bases, with 19 bases lying between them. The CDR3 runs 16 residues. CDR3 sequence reads: CASSLATFNRVTGYTF. CDR3 bases: TGCGCCAGCAGCTTGGCTACCTTTAACAGGGTTACTGGCTACACCTTC.

Only one count was recorded for this clone. The junction departs from germline at one end; a sequencing error may be responsible. The rearrangement joins TRBV30 to TRBJ2-7; 10 nucleotides line up with TRBD1. The CDR3 length is 12 residues. Germline CDR1 reads GTSNPN; CDR2 reads SVGIG (reference sequence). DNA of the CDR3: TGTGCCTGGACCCTATCGGGACAGGGGAGGGTTTTC. It translates to CAWTLSGQGRVF.